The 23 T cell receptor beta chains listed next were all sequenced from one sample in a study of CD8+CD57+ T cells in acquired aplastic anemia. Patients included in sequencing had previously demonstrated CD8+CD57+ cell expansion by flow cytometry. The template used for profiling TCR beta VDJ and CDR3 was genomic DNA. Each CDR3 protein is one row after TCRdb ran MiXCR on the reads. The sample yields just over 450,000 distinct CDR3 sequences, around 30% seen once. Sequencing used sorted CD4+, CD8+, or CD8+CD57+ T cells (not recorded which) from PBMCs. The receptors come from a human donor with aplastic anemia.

The CDR3 sequence: CSVAPETGYNEQFF. Here the CDR3 DNA reads TGCAGCGTTGCTCCCGAGACAGGTTACAATGAGCAGTTCTTC. V is TRBV29-1 and J is TRBJ2-1, with D possibly being TRBD1 (6 bases). CDR1 is SQVTM and CDR2 is ANQGSEA in the germline V gene. This CDR3 is 14 amino acids long. The V end lost 4 bases, the J end lost 4 bases, and 14 bases lay between the germline ends.

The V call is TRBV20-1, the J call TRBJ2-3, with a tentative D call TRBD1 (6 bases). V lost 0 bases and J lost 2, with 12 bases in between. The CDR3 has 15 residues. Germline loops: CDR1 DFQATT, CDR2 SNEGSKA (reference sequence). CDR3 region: CSARDGRDNTDTQYF. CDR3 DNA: TGCAGTGCTAGAGATGGTAGGGACAACACAGATACGCAGTATTTT.

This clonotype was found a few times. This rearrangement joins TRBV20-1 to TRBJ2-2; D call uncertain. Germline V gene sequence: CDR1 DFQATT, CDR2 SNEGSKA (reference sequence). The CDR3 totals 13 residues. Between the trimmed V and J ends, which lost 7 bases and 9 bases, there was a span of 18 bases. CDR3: CSVLLYESRELFF. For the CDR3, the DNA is TGCAGTGTTCTCTTGTATGAAAGCAGGGAGCTGTTTTTT.

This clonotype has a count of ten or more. CDR3 sequence reads: CASSLTGTDTQYF. CDR3 sequence (DNA): TGTGCCAGCAGCTTAACGGGAACAGATACGCAGTATTTT. J is TRBJ2-3 and V is TRBV7-6, with D possibly TRBD2 on 5 matching bases. Trimming took 2 bases from V and 3 from J, leaving 6 bases between them. This CDR3 is built from 13 residues. CDR1 is SGHVS, CDR2 FNYEAQ, per germline. The variable domain in full, completed from reference TRBV7-6 and TRBJ2-3, reads GAGVSQSPRYKVTKRGQDVALRCDPISGHVSLYWYRQALGQGPEFLTYFNYEAQQDKSGLPNDRFSAERPEGSISTLTIQRTEQRDSAMYRCASSLTGTDTQYFGPGTRLTVL.

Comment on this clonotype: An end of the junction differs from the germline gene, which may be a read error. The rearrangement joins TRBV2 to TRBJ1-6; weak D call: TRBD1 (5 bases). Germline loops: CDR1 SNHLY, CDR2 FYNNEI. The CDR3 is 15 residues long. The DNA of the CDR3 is TGTGCCAGCAGCGAAAGAAGGGGCGGGGATTCACCCCCCCACTTT. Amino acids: CASSERRGGDSPPHF.

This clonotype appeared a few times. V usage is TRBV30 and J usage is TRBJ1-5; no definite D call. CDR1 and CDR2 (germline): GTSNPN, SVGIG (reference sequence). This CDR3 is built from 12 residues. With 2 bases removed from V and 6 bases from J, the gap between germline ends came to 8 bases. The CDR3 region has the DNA TGTGCCTGGAGTAAGGCTGGTCAGCCCCAGCATTTT. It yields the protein CAWSKAGQPQHF.

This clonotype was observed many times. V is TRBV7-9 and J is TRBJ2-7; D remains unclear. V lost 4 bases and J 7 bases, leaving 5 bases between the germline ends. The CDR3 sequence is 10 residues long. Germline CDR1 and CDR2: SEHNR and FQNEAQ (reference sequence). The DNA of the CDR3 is TGTGCCAGCAGCTCTGAGGAGCAGTACTTC. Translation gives CASSSEEQYF. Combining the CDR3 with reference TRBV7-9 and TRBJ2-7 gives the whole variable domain DTGVSQNPRHKITKRGQNVTFRCDPISEHNRLYWYRQTLGQGPEFLTYFQNEAQLEKSRLLSDRFSAERPKGSFSTLEIQRTEQGDSAMYLCASSSEEQYFGPGTRLTVT.

This CDR3 is CASSEGAGDGYTF. The DNA for the CDR3 is TGTGCCAGCAGTGAGGGGGCAGGGGATGGCTACACCTTC. The chain recombines TRBV2 with TRBJ1-2, with D possibly matching TRBD1 (6 bases). V was clipped by 3 bases and J by 6 bases, with 11 bases between them. Germline CDR1 reads SNHLY; CDR2 reads FYNNEI. This CDR3 contains 13 residues.

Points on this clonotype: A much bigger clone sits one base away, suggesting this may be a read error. The CDR3 coding sequence is TGTGCCAGCAGACAGACAGAGGGCTATGGCTACACCTTC. Protein sequence: CASRQTEGYGYTF. This chain uses TRBV14 with TRBJ1-2; D might be TRBD1 (5 bases). In germline, CDR1 is SGHDN, CDR2 FVKESK. V lost 6 bases, J lost 4 bases, and 12 bases lay in between. This CDR3 is built from 13 residues.

In DNA, the CDR3 is TGTGCCAGCAGATGCCTAGGACTAGCGGGCGATGAGCAGTTCTTC. This encodes CASRCLGLAGDEQFF. This chain joins TRBV25-1 and TRBJ2-1, with TRBD2 matching 11 bases. There are 15 residues in the CDR3. Germline V lookup: CDR1 MGHDK, CDR2 SYGVNS. J was trimmed by 8 bases and V by 6 bases; bases with no gene match: 9.

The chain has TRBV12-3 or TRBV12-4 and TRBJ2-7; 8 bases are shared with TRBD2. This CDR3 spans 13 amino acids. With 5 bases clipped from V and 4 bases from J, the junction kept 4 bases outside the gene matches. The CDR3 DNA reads TGTGCCAGCAGTACGGGGGGGGTTTACGAGCAGTACTTC. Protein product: CASSTGGVYEQYF.

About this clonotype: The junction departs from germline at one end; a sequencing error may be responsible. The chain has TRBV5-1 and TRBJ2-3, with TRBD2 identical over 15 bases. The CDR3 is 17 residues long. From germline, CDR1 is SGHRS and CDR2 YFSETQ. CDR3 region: CASSLAPGLAGGDTQYF. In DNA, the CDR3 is TGCGCCAGCAGCTTGGCACCGGGACTAGCGGGGGGAGATACGCAGTACTTT.

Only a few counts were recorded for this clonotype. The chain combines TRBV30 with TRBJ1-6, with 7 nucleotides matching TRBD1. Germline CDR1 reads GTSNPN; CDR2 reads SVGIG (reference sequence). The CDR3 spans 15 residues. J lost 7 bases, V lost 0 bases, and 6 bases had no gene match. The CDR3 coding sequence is TGTGCCTGGAGTGTACGGGACAGAGGGAATTCACCCCTCCACTTT. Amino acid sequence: CAWSVRDRGNSPLHF. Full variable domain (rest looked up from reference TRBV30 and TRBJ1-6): SQTIHQWPATLVQPVGSPLSLECTVEGTSNPNLYWYRQAAGRGLQLLFYSVGIGQISSEVPQNLSASRPQDRQFILSSKKLLLSDSGFYLCAWSVRDRGNSPLHFGNGTRLTVT.

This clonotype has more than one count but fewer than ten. CDR3 residues: CASSLGLASGGQETQYF. The DNA of the CDR3 is TGTGCCAGCAGCTTAGGATTGGCTAGCGGGGGCCAAGAGACCCAGTACTTC. This chain joins TRBV11-3 and TRBJ2-5; TRBD2 aligns across 10 bases. This CDR3 has 17 amino acids. Per germline, CDR1 SGHNT and CDR2 YENEEA. With 1 base clipped from V and 1 base from J, the junction kept 6 bases outside the gene matches. Complete variable domain (other parts from reference TRBV11-3 and TRBJ2-5): EAGVVQSPRYKIIEKKQPVAFWCNPISGHNTLYWYLQNLGQGPELLIRYENEEAVDDSQLPKDRFSAERLKGVDSTLKIQPAELGDSAVYLCASSLGLASGGQETQYFGPGTRLLVL.

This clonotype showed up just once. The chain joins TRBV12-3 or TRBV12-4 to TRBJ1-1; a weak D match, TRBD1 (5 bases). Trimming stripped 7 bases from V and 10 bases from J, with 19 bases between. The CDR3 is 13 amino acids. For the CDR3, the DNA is TGTGCCAGCATCCCAAGGCAGGGCGGGGCAGCTTTCTTT. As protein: CASIPRQGGAAFF.

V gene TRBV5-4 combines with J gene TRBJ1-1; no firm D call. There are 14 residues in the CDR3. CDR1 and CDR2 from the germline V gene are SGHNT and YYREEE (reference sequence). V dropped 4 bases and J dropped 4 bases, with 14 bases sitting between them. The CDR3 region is CASSRGDRGTEAFF. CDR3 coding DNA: TGTGCCAGCAGCCGCGGGGATCGGGGCACTGAAGCTTTCTTT.

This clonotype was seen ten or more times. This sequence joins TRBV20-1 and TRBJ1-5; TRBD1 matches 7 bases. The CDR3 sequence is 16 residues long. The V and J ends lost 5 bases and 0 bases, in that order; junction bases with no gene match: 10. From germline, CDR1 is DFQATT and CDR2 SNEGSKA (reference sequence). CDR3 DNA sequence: TGCAGTGCTGCAATCGGGACAGTCAATAGCAATCAGCCCCAGCATTTT. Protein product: CSAAIGTVNSNQPQHF.

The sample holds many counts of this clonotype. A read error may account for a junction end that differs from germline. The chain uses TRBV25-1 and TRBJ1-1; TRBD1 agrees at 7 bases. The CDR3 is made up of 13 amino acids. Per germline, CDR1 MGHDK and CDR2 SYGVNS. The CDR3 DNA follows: TGTGCCAGCAGTGAAGATTCAACAGGGGCCAACGCCTTT. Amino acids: CASSEDSTGANAF.

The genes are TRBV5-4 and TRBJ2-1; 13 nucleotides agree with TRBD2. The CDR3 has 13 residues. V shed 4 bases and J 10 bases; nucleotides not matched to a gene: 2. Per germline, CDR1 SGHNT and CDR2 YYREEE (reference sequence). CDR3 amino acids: CASSRTSGGEQFF. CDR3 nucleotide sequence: TGTGCCAGCAGCAGGACTAGCGGGGGAGAGCAGTTCTTC.

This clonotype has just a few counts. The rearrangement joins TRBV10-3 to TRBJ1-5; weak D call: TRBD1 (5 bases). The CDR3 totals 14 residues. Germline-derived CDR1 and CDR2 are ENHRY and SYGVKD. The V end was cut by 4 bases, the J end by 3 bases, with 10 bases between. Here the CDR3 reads CAISVQGPNQPQHF. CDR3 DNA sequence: TGTGCCATCAGTGTGCAGGGCCCCAATCAGCCCCAGCATTTT.

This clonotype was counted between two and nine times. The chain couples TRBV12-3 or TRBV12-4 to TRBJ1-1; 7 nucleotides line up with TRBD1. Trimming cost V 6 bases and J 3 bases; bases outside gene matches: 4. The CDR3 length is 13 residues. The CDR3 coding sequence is TGTGCCAGCAGACAGGGGACGTACACTGAAGCTTTCTTT. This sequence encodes CASRQGTYTEAFF.

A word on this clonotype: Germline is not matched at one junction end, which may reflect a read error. In DNA, the CDR3 is TGTGCCAGCAGCTTAGAGGGCAGGGGGCGTATCACTGGAGCTTTCTTT. It encodes CASSLEGRGRITGAFF. This chain links TRBV7-6 with TRBJ1-1; 8 bases align to TRBD1. The CDR3 extends over 16 amino acids. Germline V gene data show CDR1 as SGHVS and CDR2 as FNYEAQ.

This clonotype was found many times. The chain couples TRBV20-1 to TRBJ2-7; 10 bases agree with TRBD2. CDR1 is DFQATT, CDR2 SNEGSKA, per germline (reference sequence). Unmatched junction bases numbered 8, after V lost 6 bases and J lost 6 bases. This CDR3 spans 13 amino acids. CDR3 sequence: CSAVAGGLSEQYF. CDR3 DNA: TGCAGTGCGGTAGCGGGAGGCCTCTCCGAGCAGTACTTC.